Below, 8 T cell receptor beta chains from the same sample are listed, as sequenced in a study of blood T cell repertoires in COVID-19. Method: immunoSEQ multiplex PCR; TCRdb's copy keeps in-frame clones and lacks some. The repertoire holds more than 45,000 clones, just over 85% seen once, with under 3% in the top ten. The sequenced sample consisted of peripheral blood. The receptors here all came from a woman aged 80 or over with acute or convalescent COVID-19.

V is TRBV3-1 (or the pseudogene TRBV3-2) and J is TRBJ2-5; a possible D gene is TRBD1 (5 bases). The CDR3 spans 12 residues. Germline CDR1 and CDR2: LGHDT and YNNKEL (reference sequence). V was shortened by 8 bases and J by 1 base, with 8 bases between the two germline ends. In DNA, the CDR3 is TGTGCCAGCCAGGGCTTCCAAGAGACCCAGTACTTC. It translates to CASQGFQETQYF.

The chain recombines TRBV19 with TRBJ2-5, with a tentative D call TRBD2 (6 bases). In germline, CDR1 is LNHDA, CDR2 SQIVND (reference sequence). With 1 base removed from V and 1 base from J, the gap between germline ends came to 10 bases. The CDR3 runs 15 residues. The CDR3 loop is CASSIVGGVQETQYF. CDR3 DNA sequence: TGTGCCAGTAGTATAGTCGGAGGGGTCCAAGAGACCCAGTACTTC.

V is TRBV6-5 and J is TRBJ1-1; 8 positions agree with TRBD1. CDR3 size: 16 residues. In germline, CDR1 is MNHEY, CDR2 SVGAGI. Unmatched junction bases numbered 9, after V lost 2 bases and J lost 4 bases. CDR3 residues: CASSYAGGGLGTEAFF. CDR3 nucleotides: TGTGCCAGCAGTTACGCAGGGGGCGGCTTGGGCACTGAAGCTTTCTTT.

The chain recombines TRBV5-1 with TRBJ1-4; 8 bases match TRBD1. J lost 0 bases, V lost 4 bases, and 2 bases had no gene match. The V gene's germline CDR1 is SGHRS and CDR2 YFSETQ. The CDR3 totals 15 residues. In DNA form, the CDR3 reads TGCGCCAGCAGCCCACAGGGGGCAACTAATGAAAAACTGTTTTTT. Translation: CASSPQGATNEKLFF.

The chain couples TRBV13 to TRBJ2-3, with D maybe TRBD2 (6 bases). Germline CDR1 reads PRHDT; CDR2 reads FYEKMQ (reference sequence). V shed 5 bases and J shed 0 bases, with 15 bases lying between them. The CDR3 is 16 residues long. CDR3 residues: CASSGGNLKSTDTQYF. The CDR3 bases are TGTGCCAGCAGCGGGGGGAACTTAAAGAGCACAGATACGCAGTATTTT.

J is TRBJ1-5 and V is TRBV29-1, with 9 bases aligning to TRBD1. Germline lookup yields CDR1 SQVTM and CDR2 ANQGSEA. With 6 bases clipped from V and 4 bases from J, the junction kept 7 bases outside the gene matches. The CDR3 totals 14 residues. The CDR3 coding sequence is TGCAGCGTGGCGGCAGGGACAGGGAATCAGCCCCAGCATTTT. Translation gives CSVAAGTGNQPQHF.

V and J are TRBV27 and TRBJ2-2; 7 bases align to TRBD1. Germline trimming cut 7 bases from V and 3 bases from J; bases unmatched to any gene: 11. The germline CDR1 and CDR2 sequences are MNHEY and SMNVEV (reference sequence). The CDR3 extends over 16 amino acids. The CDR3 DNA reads TGTGCCAGCACCAGACAGGGCCCCCAGGACACCGGGGAGCTGTTTTTT. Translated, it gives CASTRQGPQDTGELFF.

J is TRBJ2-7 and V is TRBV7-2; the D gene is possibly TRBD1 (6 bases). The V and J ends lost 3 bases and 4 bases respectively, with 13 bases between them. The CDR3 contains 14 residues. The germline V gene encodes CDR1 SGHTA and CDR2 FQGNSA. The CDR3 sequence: CASSFSAGEYEQYF. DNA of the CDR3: TGTGCCAGCAGCTTTTCCGCAGGGGAATACGAGCAGTACTTC.